This record concerns one T cell receptor (beta chain) sequence. Its ends do not fully match the called genes, so a read error is possible. The germline gives CDR1 MGHRA, CDR2 YSYEKL. CDR3 length: 15 amino acids. The data were obtained in a study of T cell repertoires in aging, cancer and after chemotherapy. Multiplex touch-down PCR with TRB-A/B primers amplified rearranged V-D-J TRB sequences. TCRdb re-analysed the multiplex PCR reads in MiXCR, keeping a single row per CDR3 protein. The sample records about 9,200 distinct CDR3 sequences, around a third being singletons. TCR beta rearrangements were amplified from peripheral blood genomic DNA.

This clonotype originated in a human donor in good health. The sequencing sample was made of blood. The gene calls are TRBV4-1 and TRBJ2-1; 9 bases line up with TRBD2. The CDR3 bases are TGTGCCAGCAGCCAAGTAGCGGGGGAGCACAATGAGCAGTTCTTC. This sequence encodes CASSQVAGEHNEQFF.